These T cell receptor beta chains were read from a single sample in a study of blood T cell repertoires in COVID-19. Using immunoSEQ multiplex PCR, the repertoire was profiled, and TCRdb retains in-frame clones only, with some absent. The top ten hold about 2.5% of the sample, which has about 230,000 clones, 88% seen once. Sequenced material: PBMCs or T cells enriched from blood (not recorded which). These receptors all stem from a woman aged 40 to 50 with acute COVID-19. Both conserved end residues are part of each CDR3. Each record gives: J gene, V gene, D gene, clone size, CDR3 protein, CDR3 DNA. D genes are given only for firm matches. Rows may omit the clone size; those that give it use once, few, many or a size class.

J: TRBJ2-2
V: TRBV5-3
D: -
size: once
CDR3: CARSLDGSGLFTGELFF
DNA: TGTGCCAGAAGCTTGGATGGTAGCGGATTATTCACCGGGGAGCTGTTTTTT

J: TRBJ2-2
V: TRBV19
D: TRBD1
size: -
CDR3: CASTMTGAAGELFF
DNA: TGTGCCAGTACTATGACAGGGGCCGCCGGGGAGCTGTTTTTT

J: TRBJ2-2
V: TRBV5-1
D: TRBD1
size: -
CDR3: CASSFLGTANTGELFF
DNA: TGCGCCAGCAGCTTCTTGGGGACAGCCAACACCGGGGAGCTGTTTTTT

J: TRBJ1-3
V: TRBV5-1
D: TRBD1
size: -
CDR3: CASSYGQGAAGNTIYF
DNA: TGCGCCAGCAGCTACGGACAGGGGGCCGCGGGAAACACCATATATTTT

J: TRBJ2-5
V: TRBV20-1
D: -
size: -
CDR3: CSASLETQYF
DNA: TGCAGTGCTAGCCTGGAGACCCAGTACTTC

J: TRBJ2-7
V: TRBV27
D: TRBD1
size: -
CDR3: CASSPGQGLSGGSYEQYF
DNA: TGTGCCAGCAGCCCGGGACAGGGGCTTTCAGGTGGGTCCTACGAGCAGTACTTC

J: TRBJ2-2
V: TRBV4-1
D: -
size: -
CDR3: CASSQAGGFTGELFF
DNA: TGCGCCAGCAGCCAAGCCGGGGGTTTCACCGGGGAGCTGTTTTTT

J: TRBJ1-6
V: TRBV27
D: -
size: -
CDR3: CASSLSLGARSPLHF
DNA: TGTGCCAGCAGTTTAAGTCTAGGGGCGCGATCACCCCTCCACTTT

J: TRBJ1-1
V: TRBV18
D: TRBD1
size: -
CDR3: CASSRDSTYPNTEAFF
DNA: TGTGCCAGCTCACGGGACAGTACATATCCAAACACTGAAGCTTTCTTT

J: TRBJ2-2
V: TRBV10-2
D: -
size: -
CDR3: CASRPRGLAPTGELFF
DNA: TGCGCCAGCAGGCCAAGAGGTCTTGCCCCCACCGGGGAGCTGTTTTTT

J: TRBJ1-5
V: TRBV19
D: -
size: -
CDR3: CASGTREDYSNQPQHF
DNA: TGTGCCAGTGGAACGAGGGAGGACTATAGCAATCAGCCCCAGCATTTT

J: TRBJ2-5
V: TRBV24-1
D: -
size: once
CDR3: CATSDHSETQYF
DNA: TGTGCCACCAGTGACCACAGCGAGACCCAGTACTTC

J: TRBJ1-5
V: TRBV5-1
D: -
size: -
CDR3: CASSPLPYSNQPQHF
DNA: TGCGCCAGCAGCCCCCTCCCTTATAGCAATCAGCCCCAGCATTTT

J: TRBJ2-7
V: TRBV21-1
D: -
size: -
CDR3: CATITGGVGEQYF
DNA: TGTGCCACCATTACAGGGGGGGTAGGCGAGCAGTACTTC

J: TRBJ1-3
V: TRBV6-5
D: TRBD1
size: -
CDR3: CASTADRVGNTIYF
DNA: TGTGCCAGCACCGCGGACAGGGTCGGAAACACCATATATTTT

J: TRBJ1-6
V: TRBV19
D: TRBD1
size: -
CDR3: CASSRPDRGNSPLHF
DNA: TGTGCCAGTAGTAGGCCCGACAGGGGTAATTCACCCCTCCACTTT

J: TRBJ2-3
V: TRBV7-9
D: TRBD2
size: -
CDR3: CASSWTSRSTDTQYF
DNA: TGTGCCAGCAGCTGGACTAGCAGGAGCACAGATACGCAGTATTTT

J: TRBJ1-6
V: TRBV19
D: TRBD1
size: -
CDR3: CASGQEDRGSPLHF
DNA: TGTGCCAGTGGGCAAGAGGACAGGGGTTCACCCCTCCACTTT

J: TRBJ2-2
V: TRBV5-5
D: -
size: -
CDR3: CASSPPGPNTGELFF
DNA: TGTGCCAGCAGCCCCCCGGGTCCGAACACCGGGGAGCTGTTTTTT

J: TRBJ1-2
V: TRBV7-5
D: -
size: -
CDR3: CARSFRDSKGDNYGYTF
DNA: TGTGCCAGAAGCTTCCGGGACAGTAAGGGGGATAACTATGGCTACACCTTC

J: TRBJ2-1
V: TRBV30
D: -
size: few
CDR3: CAWTRPSVVNEQFF
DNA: TGTGCCTGGACCCGCCCTAGCGTGGTCAATGAGCAGTTCTTC

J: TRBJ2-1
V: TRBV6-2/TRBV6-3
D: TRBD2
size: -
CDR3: CASSYPAGVHPSYNEQFF
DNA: TGTGCCAGCAGTTACCCAGCGGGGGTACATCCCTCCTACAATGAGCAGTTCTTC

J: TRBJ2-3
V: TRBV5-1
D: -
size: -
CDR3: CASSLTGMADTQYF
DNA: TGCGCCAGCAGCTTGACAGGGATGGCAGATACGCAGTATTTT

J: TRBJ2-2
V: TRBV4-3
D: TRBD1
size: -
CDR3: CASSPGQANTGELFF
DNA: TGCGCCAGCAGCCCGGGACAGGCGAACACCGGGGAGCTGTTTTTT

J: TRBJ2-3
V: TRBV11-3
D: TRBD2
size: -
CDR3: CASSPLGTSGSGDTQYF
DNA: TGTGCCAGCAGCCCGCTCGGGACTAGCGGTTCGGGAGATACGCAGTATTTT

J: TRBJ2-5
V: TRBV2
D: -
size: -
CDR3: CASSRGLLETQYF
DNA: TGTGCCAGCAGCCGGGGACTCTTAGAGACCCAGTACTTC

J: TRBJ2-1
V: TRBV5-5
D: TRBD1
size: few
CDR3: CASSLNRGLTREQFF
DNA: TGTGCCAGCAGCTTGAACAGGGGGCTGACTAGAGAGCAGTTCTTC

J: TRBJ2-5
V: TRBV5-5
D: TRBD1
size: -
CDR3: CASSSSPGGRRLETQYF
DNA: TGTGCCAGCAGCTCGTCCCCAGGGGGCCGACGCTTGGAGACCCAGTACTTC

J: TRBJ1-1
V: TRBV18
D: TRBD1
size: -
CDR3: CASSPTGKGGTNTEAFF
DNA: TGTGCCAGCTCACCGACAGGGAAGGGCGGGACGAACACTGAAGCTTTCTTT

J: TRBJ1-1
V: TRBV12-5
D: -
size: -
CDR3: CASGLSGNTEAFF
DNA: TGTGCTAGTGGTTTGAGCGGAAACACTGAAGCTTTCTTT

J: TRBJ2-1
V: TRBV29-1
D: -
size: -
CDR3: CSVPSPSSYNEQFF
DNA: TGCAGCGTTCCCTCACCTAGCTCCTACAATGAGCAGTTCTTC

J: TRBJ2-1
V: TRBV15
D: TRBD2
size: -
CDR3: CATSRGPSGLLGEQFF
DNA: TGTGCCACCAGCAGGGGTCCTAGCGGGCTGTTGGGTGAGCAGTTCTTC

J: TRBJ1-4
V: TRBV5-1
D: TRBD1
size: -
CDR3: CASSSQGTGGEKLFF
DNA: TGCGCCAGCAGCTCCCAAGGGACAGGGGGAGAAAAACTGTTTTTT

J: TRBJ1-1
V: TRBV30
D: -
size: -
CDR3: CAWSLEVMNTEAFF
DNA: TGTGCCTGGAGTTTAGAGGTGATGAACACTGAAGCTTTCTTT

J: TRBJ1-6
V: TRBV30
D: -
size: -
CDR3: CAGTNYNSPLHF
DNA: TGTGCCGGGACAAACTATAATTCACCCCTCCACTTT

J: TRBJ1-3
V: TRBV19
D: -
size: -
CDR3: CASRRQFFSGNTIYF
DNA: TGTGCCAGCAGACGACAGTTCTTCTCTGGAAACACCATATATTTT

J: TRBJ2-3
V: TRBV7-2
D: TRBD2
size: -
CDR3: CASGAGLAGSDTQYF
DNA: TGTGCCAGCGGCGCGGGACTAGCGGGATCTGATACGCAGTATTTT

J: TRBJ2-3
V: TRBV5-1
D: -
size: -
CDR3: CASSSSASQADTQYF
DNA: TGCGCCAGCAGCTCTAGCGCGTCTCAAGCAGATACGCAGTATTTT

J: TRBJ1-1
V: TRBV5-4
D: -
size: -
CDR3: CASSSTWGGTEAFF
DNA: TGTGCCAGCAGCTCAACCTGGGGGGGCACTGAAGCTTTCTTT

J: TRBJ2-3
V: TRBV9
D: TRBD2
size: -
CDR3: CASSVGRSGGPDTQYF
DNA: TGTGCCAGCAGCGTAGGGAGGTCGGGGGGTCCAGATACGCAGTATTTT

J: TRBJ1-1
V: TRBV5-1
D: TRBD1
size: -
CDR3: CASSPRTGGSTEAFF
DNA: TGCGCCAGCAGCCCAAGGACAGGGGGTAGCACTGAAGCTTTCTTT

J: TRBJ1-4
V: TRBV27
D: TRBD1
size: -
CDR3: CASSPQGLGEKLFF
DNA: TGTGCCAGCAGTCCACAGGGGTTAGGTGAAAAACTGTTTTTT

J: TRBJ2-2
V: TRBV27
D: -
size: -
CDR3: CASSLVQGELFF
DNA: TGTGCCAGCAGTTTAGTCCAGGGGGAGCTGTTTTTT

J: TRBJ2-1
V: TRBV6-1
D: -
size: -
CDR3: CASSEVGGSYNEQFF
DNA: TGTGCCAGCAGTGAAGTCGGGGGTTCCTACAATGAGCAGTTCTTC

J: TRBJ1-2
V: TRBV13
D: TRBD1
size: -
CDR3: CASSIRTGGRYGYTF
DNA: TGTGCCAGCAGCATTAGGACAGGCGGCCGGTATGGCTACACCTTC

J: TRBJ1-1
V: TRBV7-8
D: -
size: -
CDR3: CASSLVGVRGSDYTEAFF
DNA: TGTGCCAGCAGCTTAGTAGGGGTCAGGGGCTCGGATTATACTGAAGCTTTCTTT

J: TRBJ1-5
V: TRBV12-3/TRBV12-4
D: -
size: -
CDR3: CASRGGTHQPQHF
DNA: TGTGCCAGCAGGGGGGGGACACATCAGCCCCAGCATTTT

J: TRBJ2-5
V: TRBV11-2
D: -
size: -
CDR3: CASSLAGSETQYF
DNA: TGTGCCAGCAGCTTAGCGGGAAGCGAGACCCAGTACTTC

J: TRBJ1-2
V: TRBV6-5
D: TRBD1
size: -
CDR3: CASRLPGQGYGYTF
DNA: TGTGCCAGCAGGCTCCCGGGACAGGGGTACGGCTACACCTTC

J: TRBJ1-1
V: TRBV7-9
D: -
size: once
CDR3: CAWGRGQDRDTEAFF
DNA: TGTGCCTGGGGGCGGGGGCAGGATAGGGACACTGAAGCTTTCTTT

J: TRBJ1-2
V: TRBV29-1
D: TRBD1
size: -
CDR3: CSVEDPGGTAYGYTF
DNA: TGCAGCGTTGAAGATCCAGGGGGAACAGCCTATGGCTACACCTTC

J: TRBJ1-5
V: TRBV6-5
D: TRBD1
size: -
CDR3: CASSYGQEGQPQHF
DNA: TGTGCCAGCAGTTATGGACAGGAGGGTCAGCCCCAGCATTTT

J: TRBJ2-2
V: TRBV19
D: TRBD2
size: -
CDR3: CASSEGLAGGPFTGELFF
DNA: TGTGCCAGTAGCGAGGGACTAGCGGGGGGGCCGTTCACCGGGGAGCTGTTTTTT

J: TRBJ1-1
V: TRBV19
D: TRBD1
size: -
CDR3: CASSVTGGNLGTEAFF
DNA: TGTGCCAGTAGTGTCACAGGGGGCAATTTGGGTACTGAAGCTTTCTTT

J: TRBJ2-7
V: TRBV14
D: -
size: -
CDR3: CASSPRPGWHEQYF
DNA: TGTGCCAGCAGCCCCAGACCGGGGTGGCACGAGCAGTACTTC

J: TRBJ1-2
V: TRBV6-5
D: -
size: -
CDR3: CASRQGLYGYTF
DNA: TGTGCCAGCAGGCAGGGTCTCTATGGCTACACCTTC

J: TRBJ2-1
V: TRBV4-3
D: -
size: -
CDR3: CASSQGRGLYNEQFF
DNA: TGCGCCAGCAGCCAAGGAAGAGGGCTTTACAATGAGCAGTTCTTC